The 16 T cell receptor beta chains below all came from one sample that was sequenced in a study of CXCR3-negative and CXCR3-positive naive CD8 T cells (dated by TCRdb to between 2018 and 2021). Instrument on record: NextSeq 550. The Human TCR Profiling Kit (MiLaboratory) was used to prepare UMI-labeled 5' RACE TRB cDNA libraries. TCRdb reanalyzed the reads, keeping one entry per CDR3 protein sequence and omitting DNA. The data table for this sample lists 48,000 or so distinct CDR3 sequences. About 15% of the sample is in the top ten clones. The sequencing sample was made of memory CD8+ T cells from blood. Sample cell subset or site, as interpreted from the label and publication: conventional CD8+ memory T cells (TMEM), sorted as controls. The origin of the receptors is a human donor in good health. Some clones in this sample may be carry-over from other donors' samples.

The CDR3 sequence is CASSLDRREQYF. The V and J genes are TRBV5-1 and TRBJ2-7. Germline assignment: CDR1 SGHRS and CDR2 YFSETQ. The CDR3 is made up of 12 amino acids.

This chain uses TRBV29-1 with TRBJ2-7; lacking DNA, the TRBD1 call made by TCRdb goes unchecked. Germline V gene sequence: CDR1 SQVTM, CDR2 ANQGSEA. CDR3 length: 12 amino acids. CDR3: CSVDGTGGEQYF.

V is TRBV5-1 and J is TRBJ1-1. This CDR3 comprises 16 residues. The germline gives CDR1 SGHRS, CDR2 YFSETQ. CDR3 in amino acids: CASSSPPRSQNTEAFF. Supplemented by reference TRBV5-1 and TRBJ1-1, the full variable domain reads KAGVTQTPRYLIKTRGQQVTLSCSPISGHRSVSWYQQTPGQGLQFLFEYFSETQRNKGNFPGRFSGRQFSNSRSEMNVSTLELGDSALYLCASSSPPRSQNTEAFFGQGTRLTVV.

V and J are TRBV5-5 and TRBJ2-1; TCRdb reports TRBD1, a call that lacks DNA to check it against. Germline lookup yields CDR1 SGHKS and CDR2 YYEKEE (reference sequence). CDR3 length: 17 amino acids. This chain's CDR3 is CASSHVPGQGMEGEQFF.

The CDR3: CASSLEGRELFF. The chain recombines TRBV7-6 with TRBJ2-2; TCRdb's D call, TRBD1, is unchecked because there is no DNA. CDR3 length equals 12 residues. Germline V gene data show CDR1 as SGHVS and CDR2 as FNYEAQ.

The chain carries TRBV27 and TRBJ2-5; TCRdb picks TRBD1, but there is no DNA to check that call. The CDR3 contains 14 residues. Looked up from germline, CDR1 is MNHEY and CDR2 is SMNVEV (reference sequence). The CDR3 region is CASRTRQAQETQYF.

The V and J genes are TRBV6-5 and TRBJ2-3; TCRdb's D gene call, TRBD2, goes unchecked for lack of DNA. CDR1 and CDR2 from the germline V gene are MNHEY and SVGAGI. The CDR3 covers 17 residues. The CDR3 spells CASSYSTSGGSTDTQYF.

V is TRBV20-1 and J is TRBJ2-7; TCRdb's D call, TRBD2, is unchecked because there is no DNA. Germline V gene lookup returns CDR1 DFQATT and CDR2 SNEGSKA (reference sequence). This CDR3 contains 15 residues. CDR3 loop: CSARDGTSGSYEQYF.

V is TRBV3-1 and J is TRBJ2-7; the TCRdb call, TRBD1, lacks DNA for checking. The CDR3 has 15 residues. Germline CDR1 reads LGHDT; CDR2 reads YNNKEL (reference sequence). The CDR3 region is CASSQDPGDAYEQYF.

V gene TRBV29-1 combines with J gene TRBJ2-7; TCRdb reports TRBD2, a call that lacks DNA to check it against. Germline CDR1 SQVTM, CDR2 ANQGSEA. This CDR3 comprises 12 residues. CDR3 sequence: CSGSGSSYEQYF.

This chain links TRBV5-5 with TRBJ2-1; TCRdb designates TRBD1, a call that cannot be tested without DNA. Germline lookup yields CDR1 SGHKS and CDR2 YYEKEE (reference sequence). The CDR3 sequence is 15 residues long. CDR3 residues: CASSWRDRTYNEQFF.

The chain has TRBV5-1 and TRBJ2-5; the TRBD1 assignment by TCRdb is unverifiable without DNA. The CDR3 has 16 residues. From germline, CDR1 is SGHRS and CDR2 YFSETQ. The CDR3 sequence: CASSLDRGQRKETQYF.

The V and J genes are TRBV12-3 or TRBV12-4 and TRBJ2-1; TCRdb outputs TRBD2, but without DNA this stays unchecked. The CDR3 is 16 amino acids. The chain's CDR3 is CASSLKRDGAFNEQFF.

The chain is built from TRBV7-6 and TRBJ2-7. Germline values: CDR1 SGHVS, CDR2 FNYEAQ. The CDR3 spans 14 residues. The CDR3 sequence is CASSFRHGSYEQYF.

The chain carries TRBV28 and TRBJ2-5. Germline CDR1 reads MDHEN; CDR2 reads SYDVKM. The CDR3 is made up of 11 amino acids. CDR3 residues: CASRELETQYF. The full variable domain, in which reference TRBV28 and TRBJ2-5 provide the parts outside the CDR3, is DVKVTQSSRYLVKRTGEKVFLECVQDMDHENMFWYRQDPGLGLRLIYFSYDVKMKEKGDIPEGYSVSREKKERFSLILESASTNQTSMYLCASRELETQYFGPGTRLLVL.

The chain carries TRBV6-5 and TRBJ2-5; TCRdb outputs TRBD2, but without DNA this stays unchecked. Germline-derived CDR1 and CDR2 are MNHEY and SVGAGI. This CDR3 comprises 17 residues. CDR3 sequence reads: CASSYSNPGPNQETQYF.